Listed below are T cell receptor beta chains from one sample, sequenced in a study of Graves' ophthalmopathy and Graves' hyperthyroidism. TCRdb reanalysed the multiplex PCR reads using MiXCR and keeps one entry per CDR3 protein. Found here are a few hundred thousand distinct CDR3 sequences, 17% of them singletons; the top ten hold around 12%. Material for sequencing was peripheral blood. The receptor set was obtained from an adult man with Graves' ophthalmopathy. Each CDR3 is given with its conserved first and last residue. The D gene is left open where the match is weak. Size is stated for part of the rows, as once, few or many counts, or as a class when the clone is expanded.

CDR3: CASSLGDAGGEAFF; DNA: TGTGCCAGCAGCCTCGGGGACGCAGGGGGTGAAGCTTTCTTT; J: TRBJ1-1; V: TRBV12-3/TRBV12-4; D: TRBD1; size: many
CDR3: CASSSRHASWPQHF; DNA: TGTGCCAGCAGCTCGCGACACGCCTCGTGGCCCCAGCATTTT; J: TRBJ1-5; V: TRBV7-8; D: -; size: many
CDR3: CASTIEWGGYEQYF; DNA: TGTGCCAGCACCATAGAGTGGGGGGGCTACGAGCAGTACTTC; J: TRBJ2-7; V: TRBV28; D: TRBD2; size: many
CDR3: CASSSRPGAVGELFF; DNA: TGTGCCAGCAGCTCCCGGCCGGGGGCGGTCGGGGAGCTGTTTTTT; J: TRBJ2-2; V: TRBV7-2; D: -; size: -
CDR3: CASSMGLAGAGTRYEQYF; DNA: TGTGCCAGTAGTATGGGACTAGCGGGCGCTGGAACACGCTACGAGCAGTACTTC; J: TRBJ2-7; V: TRBV19; D: TRBD2; size: many
CDR3: CSVVHSGQEETQYF; DNA: TGCAGCGTTGTCCATTCAGGACAAGAAGAGACCCAGTACTTC; J: TRBJ2-5; V: TRBV29-1; D: -; size: many
CDR3: CASTKGQGETEAFF; DNA: TGTGCCAGCACCAAAGGACAGGGGGAGACTGAAGCTTTCTTT; J: TRBJ1-1; V: TRBV9; D: TRBD1; size: many
CDR3: CASSRRAGGETQYF; DNA: TGCGCCAGCAGTCGGCGAGCGGGGGGCGAGACCCAGTACTTC; J: TRBJ2-5; V: TRBV4-1; D: TRBD2; size: few
CDR3: CASGGDGSYEQYF; DNA: TGTGCCAGCGGGGGGGACGGATCCTACGAGCAGTACTTC; J: TRBJ2-7; V: TRBV2; D: TRBD2; size: many
CDR3: CASSLTTGTGKNQPQHF; DNA: TGTGCCAGTAGTCTTACGACCGGGACAGGGAAAAATCAGCCCCAGCATTTT; J: TRBJ1-5; V: TRBV19; D: TRBD1; size: many
CDR3: CASSDRQGAREQYF; DNA: TGTGCCAGCAGTGACCGACAGGGAGCAAGGGAGCAGTACTTC; J: TRBJ2-7; V: TRBV6-1; D: TRBD1; size: many
CDR3: CASSYGGQNRNTIYF; DNA: TGTGCCAGCAGTTACGGGGGACAGAACCGAAACACCATATATTTT; J: TRBJ1-3; V: TRBV6-5; D: TRBD1; size: many
CDR3: CASSDGQGNTIYF; DNA: TGTGCCAGCAGTGATGGACAGGGAAACACCATATATTTT; J: TRBJ1-3; V: TRBV6-1; D: -; size: many
CDR3: CASSPTQGGDYGYTF; DNA: TGTGCCAGCAGCCCAACCCAGGGAGGGGACTATGGCTACACCTTC; J: TRBJ1-2; V: TRBV7-2; D: -; size: -
CDR3: CASSRLQTNTEAFF; DNA: TGTGCCAGCAGTCGATTACAGACGAACACTGAAGCTTTCTTT; J: TRBJ1-1; V: TRBV6-2/TRBV6-3; D: -; size: many
CDR3: CASSPGFEQYF; DNA: TGTGCCAGCAGCCCGGGATTCGAGCAGTACTTC; J: TRBJ2-7; V: TRBV7-8; D: -; size: many
CDR3: CASSPGLLDTQYF; DNA: TGTGCCAGCAGCCCGGGACTGTTGGATACGCAGTATTTT; J: TRBJ2-3; V: TRBV3-1; D: -; size: few
CDR3: CASSLAEKGLGNQPQHF; DNA: TGTGCCAGCAGCTTAGCGGAGAAGGGGTTGGGCAATCAGCCCCAGCATTTT; J: TRBJ1-5; V: TRBV11-1; D: -; size: many
CDR3: CASSQVWEGPYEQYF; DNA: TGTGCCAGCAGCCAAGTCTGGGAGGGCCCCTACGAGCAGTACTTC; J: TRBJ2-7; V: TRBV3-1; D: TRBD2; size: many
CDR3: CASSLGPGIVAFF; DNA: TGTGCCAGCAGTTTGGGACCGGGAATTGTGGCTTTCTTT; J: TRBJ1-1; V: TRBV6-2/TRBV6-3; D: -; size: many
CDR3: CASTRRRESYEQYF; DNA: TGTGCCAGCACCAGAAGGCGGGAGAGCTACGAGCAGTACTTC; J: TRBJ2-7; V: TRBV13; D: TRBD2; size: many
CDR3: CSVQADPYDVETQYF; DNA: TGCAGCGTTCAAGCGGACCCCTACGACGTGGAGACCCAGTACTTC; J: TRBJ2-5; V: TRBV29-1; D: -; size: many
CDR3: CASSFSSGGGVGLLFF; DNA: TGCGCCAGCAGCTTCAGTAGCGGAGGGGGCGTAGGATTGCTGTTTTTT; J: TRBJ2-2; V: TRBV5-1; D: -; size: few
CDR3: CASSLSGRFSGELFF; DNA: TGTGCCAGCAGCTTAAGCGGGAGGTTTTCCGGGGAGCTGTTTTTT; J: TRBJ2-2; V: TRBV7-3; D: TRBD2; size: many